The source of this TCR beta chain is a study of blood T cells in healthy people across ages. Alongside a J-beta primer mix, a sample-barcoded 5' primer served in a second PCR lasting roughly 6 to 12 cycles. TCRdb recomputed calls from the 5' RACE reads with MiXCR, one row per CDR3 protein. The table includes roughly 1,500,000 distinct CDR3 sequences, around two fifths detected once. Whole-study findings and limits: Naive and antigen-experienced cells could not be conclusively compared, given unsorted PBMCs.

Germline CDR1 is LNHDA and CDR2 is SQIVND (reference sequence). The CDR3 runs to 13 residues. This clonotype appeared once. Its antigen is unidentified. The sample comprised blood. The sequence came from a woman between 18 and 29 years old in good health. V and J are TRBV19 and TRBJ2-4; 10 bases are shared with TRBD1. The J call could be wrong; TRBJ2-7 is a better fit for the DNA end. This CDR3 is CASKGTGAYEQYF. Here the CDR3 DNA reads TGTGCCAGTAAGGGGACAGGGGCATACGAGCAGTACTTC.